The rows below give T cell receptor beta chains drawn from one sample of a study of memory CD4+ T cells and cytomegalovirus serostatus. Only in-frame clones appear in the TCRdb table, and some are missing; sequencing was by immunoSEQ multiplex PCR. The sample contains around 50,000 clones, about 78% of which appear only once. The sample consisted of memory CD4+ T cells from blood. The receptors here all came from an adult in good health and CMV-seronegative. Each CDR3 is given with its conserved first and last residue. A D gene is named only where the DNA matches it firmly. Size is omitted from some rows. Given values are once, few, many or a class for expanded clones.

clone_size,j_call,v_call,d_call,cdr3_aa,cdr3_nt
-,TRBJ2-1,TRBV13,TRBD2,CASSLWGLALRHEQFF,TGTGCCAGCAGCCTCTGGGGACTAGCTCTTCGCCATGAGCAGTTCTTC
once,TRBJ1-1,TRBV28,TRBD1,CASSPSGQGALNTEAFF,TGTGCCAGCAGTCCCTCAGGACAGGGGGCATTGAACACTGAAGCTTTCTTT
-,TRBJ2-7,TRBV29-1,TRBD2,CSVEGLGNEQYF,TGCAGCGTTGAGGGACTAGGAAACGAGCAGTACTTC
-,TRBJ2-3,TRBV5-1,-,CASSLIVDDTQYF,TGCGCCAGCAGCTTGATCGTAGACGATACGCAGTATTTT
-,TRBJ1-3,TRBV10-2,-,CASSDLGIGNTIYF,TGCGCCAGCAGTGATTTAGGGATTGGAAACACCATATATTTT
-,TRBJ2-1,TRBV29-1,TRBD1,CSGKDRNPYNEQFF,TGCAGCGGGAAGGACAGGAACCCCTACAATGAGCAGTTCTTC
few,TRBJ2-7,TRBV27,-,CASSVLTSIDEQYF,TGTGCCAGCAGCGTTCTAACTAGTATCGACGAGCAGTACTTC
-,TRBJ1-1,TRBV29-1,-,CSVQDRPGTEAFF,TGCAGCGTCCAAGACAGGCCGGGCACTGAAGCTTTCTTT
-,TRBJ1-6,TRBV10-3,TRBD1,CASRDRVSPLHF,TGTGCCAGCCGGGACAGGGTTTCACCCCTCCACTTT
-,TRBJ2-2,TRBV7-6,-,CASSAVTGQNTGELFF,TGTGCCAGCAGCGCAGTCACAGGGCAGAACACCGGGGAGCTGTTTTTT
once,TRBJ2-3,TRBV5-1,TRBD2,CASSSSGRGLTDTQYF,TGCGCCAGCAGTTCTAGCGGGAGGGGCCTTACAGATACGCAGTATTTT
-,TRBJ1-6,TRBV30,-,CAWSGGPGSPLHF,TGTGCCTGGAGTGGAGGCCCAGGTTCACCCCTCCACTTT
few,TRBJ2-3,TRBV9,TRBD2,CASSVALAGVTQYF,TGTGCCAGCAGCGTAGCACTAGCGGGAGTCACGCAGTATTTT
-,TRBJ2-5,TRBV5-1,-,CASAATIQETQYF,TGCGCCAGCGCGGCCACAATCCAAGAGACCCAGTACTTC
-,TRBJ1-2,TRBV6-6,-,CASSTELANYGYTF,TGTGCCAGCAGTACAGAACTAGCTAACTATGGCTACACCTTC
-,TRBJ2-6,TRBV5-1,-,CASSLQFSGANVLTF,TGCGCCAGCAGCTTACAGTTCTCTGGGGCCAACGTCCTGACTTTC
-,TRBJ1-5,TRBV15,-,CATSRKQGGDSNQPQHF,TGTGCCACCAGCAGAAAGCAGGGAGGGGATAGCAATCAGCCCCAGCATTTT
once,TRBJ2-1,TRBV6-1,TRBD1,CASSTTGGTYNEQFF,TGTGCCAGCAGTACTACAGGGGGGACCTACAATGAGCAGTTCTTC
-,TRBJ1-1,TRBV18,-,CASSPRPDAMNTEAFF,TGTGCCAGCTCACCTCGTCCGGACGCTATGAACACTGAAGCTTTCTTT
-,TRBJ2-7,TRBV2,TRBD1,CASSEAGQGSDEQYF,TGTGCCAGCAGTGAAGCGGGACAGGGGTCTGACGAGCAGTACTTC
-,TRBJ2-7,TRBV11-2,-,CASSSISGKSSYEQYF,TGTGCCAGCAGCTCAATTAGCGGAAAGAGCTCCTACGAGCAGTACTTC
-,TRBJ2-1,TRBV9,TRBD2,CASSFSPPSGIYNEQFF,TGTGCCAGCAGTTTCAGCCCCCCCAGCGGGATCTACAATGAGCAGTTCTTC
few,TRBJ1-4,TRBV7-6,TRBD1,CASSLVTGGEYGEKLFF,TGTGCCAGCAGCTTAGTGACAGGGGGCGAGTACGGTGAAAAACTGTTTTTT
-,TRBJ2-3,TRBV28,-,CASSLGRAQYF,TGTGCCAGCAGTTTAGGGCGGGCGCAGTATTTT
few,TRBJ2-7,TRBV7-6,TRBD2,CASSTSAGLATEQYF,TGTGCCAGCAGCACAAGCGCCGGACTAGCGACCGAGCAGTACTTC
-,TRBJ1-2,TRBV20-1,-,CSNADYGYTF,TGCTCGAATGCAGACTATGGCTACACCTTC
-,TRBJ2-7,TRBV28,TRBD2,CASSPGGGWDEQYF,TGTGCCAGCAGTCCCGGCGGGGGGTGGGACGAGCAGTACTTC
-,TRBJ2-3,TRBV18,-,CASSPQGRTTDTQYF,TGTGCCAGCTCACCACAGGGGCGTACCACAGATACGCAGTATTTT
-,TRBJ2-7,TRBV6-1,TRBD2,CASSESTRGVYEQYF,TGTGCCAGCAGTGAAAGTACCCGGGGGGTTTACGAGCAGTACTTC
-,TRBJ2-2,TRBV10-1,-,CASSRDLNTGELFF,TGCGCCAGCAGTCGTGACTTAAACACCGGGGAGCTGTTTTTT
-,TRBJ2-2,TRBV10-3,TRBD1,CAISRDRDTGELFF,TGTGCCATCAGCCGGGACAGAGACACCGGGGAGCTGTTTTTT
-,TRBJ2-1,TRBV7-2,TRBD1,CASSRRQGVGEQFF,TGTGCCAGCAGCCGAAGACAGGGTGTGGGTGAGCAGTTCTTC
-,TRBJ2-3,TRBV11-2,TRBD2,CASSSRVVAGASTDTQYF,TGTGCCAGCAGCTCCAGGGTGGTAGCGGGAGCTAGCACAGATACGCAGTATTTT
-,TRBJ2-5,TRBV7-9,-,CASSLNSGEAETQYF,TGTGCCAGCAGCTTAAATTCAGGGGAGGCGGAGACCCAGTACTTC
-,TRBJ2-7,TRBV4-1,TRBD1,CASSQADRVGEQYF,TGCGCCAGCAGCCAAGCGGACAGGGTGGGCGAGCAGTACTTC
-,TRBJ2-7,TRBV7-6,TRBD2,CASSKGLAGAYEQYF,TGTGCCAGCAGCAAGGGACTAGCGGGAGCATACGAGCAGTACTTC
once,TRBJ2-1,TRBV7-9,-,CASSLAPRTNNEQFF,TGTGCCAGCAGCTTAGCGCCAAGGACTAACAATGAGCAGTTCTTC
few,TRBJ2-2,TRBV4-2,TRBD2,CASSQGGLAGGTTGELFF,TGTGCCAGCAGCCAAGGGGGACTAGCGGGAGGGACCACCGGGGAGCTGTTTTTT
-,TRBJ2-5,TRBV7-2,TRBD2,CASSLSSGGGQETQYF,TGTGCCAGCAGCTTATCGAGCGGGGGGGGACAAGAGACCCAGTACTTC
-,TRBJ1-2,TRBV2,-,CASSLDGNYGYTF,TGTGCCAGCAGTTTAGACGGAAACTATGGCTACACCTTC
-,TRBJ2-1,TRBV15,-,CATSRDVQNEQFF,TGTGCCACCAGCAGAGATGTTCAAAATGAGCAGTTCTTC
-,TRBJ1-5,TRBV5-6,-,CASSLGQLTSGQPQHF,TGTGCCAGCAGCCTAGGACAGCTTACATCGGGTCAGCCCCAGCATTTT
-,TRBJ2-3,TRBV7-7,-,CASSLSRAEDTQYF,TGTGCTAGCAGCTTATCCAGGGCGGAAGATACGCAGTATTTT
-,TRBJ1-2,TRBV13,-,CASSLSTALDYGYTF,TGTGCCAGCAGCTTATCCACAGCATTGGACTATGGCTACACCTTC
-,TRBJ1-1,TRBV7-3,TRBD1,CASSQGAFRNTEAFF,TGTGCCAGCAGCCAGGGGGCCTTTCGGAACACTGAAGCTTTCTTT
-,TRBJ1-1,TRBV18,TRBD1,CASSPPGGAGTEAFF,TGTGCCAGCTCACCACCAGGGGGCGCGGGCACTGAAGCTTTCTTT